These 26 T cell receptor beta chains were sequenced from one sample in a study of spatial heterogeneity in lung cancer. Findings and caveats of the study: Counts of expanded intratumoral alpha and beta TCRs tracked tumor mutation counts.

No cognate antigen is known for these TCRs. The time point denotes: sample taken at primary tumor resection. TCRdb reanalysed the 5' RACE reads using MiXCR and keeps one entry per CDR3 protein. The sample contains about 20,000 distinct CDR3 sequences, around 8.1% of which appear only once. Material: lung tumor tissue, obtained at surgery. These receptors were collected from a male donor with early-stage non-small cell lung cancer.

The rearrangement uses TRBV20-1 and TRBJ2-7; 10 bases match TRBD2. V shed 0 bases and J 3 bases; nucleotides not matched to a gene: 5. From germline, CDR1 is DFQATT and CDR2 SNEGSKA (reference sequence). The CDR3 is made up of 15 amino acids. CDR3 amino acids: CSARDLSGGNYEQYF. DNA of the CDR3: TGCAGTGCTAGAGATCTTAGCGGGGGGAACTACGAGCAGTACTTC.

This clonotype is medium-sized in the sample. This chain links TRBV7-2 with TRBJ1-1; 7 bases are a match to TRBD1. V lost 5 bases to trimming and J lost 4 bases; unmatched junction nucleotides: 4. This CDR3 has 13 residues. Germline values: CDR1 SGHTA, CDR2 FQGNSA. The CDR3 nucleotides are TGTGCCAGCAGCAAAGGGGGCGGCACTGAAGCTTTCTTT. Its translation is CASSKGGGTEAFF.

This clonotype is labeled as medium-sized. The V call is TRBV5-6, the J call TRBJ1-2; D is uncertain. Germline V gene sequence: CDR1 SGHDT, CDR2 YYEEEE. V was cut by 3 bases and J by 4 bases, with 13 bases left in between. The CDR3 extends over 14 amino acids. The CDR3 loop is CASSWEREGYGYTF. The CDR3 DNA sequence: TGTGCCAGCAGCTGGGAGAGGGAAGGCTATGGCTACACCTTC.

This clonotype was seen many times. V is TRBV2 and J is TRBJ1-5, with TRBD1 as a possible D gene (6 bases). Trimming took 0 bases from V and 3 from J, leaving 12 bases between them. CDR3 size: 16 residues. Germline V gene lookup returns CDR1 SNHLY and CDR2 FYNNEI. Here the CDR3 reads CASSEAQQGFNQPQHF. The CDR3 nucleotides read TGTGCCAGCAGTGAAGCACAACAGGGTTTCAATCAGCCCCAGCATTTT.

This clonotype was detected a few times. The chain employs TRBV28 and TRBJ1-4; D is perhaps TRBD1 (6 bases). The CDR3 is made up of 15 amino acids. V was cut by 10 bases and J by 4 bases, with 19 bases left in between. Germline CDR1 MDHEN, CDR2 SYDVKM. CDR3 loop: CAIRPGGGGNEKLFF. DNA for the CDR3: TGTGCCATCCGTCCCGGGGGCGGGGGTAATGAAAAACTGTTTTTT.

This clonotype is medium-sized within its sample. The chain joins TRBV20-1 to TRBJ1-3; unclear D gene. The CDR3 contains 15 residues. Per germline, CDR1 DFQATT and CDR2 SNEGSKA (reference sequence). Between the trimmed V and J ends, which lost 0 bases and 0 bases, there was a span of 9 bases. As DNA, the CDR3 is TGCAGTGCTAGAGATCCCAGCCTCTCTGGAAACACCATATATTTT. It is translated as CSARDPSLSGNTIYF.

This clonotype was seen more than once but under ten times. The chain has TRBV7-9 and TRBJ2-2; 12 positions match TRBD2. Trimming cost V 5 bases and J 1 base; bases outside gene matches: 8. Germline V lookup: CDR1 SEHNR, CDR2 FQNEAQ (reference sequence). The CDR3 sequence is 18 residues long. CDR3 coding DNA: TGTGCCAGCAGCAGACGACTAGCGGGGGACCTGAACACCGGGGAGCTGTTTTTT. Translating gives CASSRRLAGDLNTGELFF.

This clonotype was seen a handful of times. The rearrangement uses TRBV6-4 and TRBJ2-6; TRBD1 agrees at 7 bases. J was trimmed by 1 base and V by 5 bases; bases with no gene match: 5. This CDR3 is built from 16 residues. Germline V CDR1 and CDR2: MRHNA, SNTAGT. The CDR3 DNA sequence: TGTGCCAGCAGTCTTACGACAGGGTCTGGGGCCAACGTCCTGACTTTC. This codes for CASSLTTGSGANVLTF.

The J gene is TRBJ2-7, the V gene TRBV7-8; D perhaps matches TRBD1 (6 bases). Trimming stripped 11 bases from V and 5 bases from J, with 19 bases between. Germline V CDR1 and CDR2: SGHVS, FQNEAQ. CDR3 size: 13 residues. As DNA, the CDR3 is TGTGCCGGGTCGGACAGATTGGGCGACGAGCAGTACTTC. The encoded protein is CAGSDRLGDEQYF.

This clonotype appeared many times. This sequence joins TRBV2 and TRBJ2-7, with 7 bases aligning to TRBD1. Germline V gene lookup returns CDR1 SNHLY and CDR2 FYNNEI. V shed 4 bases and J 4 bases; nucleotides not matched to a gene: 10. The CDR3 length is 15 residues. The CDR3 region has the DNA TGTGCCAGCAGTGCGGTGCGGACAGGAGCTTACGAGCAGTACTTC. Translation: CASSAVRTGAYEQYF.

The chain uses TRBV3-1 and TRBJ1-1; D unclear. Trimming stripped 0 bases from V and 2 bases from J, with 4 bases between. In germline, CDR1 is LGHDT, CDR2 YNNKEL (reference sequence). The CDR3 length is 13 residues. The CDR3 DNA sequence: TGTGCCAGCAGCCAAGATCATAACACTGAAGCTTTCTTT. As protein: CASSQDHNTEAFF.

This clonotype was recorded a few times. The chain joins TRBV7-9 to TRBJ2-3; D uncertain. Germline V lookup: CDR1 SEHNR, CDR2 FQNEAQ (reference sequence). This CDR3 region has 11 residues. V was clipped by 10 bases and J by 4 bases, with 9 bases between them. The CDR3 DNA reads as TGTGCCACCCCGAGCTCAGATACGCAGTATTTT. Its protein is CATPSSDTQYF.

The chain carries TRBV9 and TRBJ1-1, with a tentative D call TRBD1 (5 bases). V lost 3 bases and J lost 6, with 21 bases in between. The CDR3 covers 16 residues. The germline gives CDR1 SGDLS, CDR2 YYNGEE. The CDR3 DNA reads TGTGCCAGCAGCGCAGAAGGGGCAGGGCCCAACTCTGAAGCTTTCTTT. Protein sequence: CASSAEGAGPNSEAFF.

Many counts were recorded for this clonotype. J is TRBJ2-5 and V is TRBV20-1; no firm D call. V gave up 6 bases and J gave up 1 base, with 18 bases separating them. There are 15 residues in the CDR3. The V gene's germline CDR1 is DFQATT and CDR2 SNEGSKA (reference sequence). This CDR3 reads CSATGRPGSQETQYF. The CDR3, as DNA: TGCAGTGCCACGGGTAGGCCTGGGTCCCAAGAGACCCAGTACTTC.

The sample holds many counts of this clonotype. The CDR3 is CASSLAGTGSQPQHF. CDR3 bases: TGTGCCAGCAGCTTAGCCGGGACAGGGAGTCAGCCCCAGCATTTT. V is TRBV7-8 and J is TRBJ1-5; 9 bases align to TRBD1. V was clipped by 0 bases and J by 6 bases; unmatched bases: 3. Germline V gives CDR1 SGHVS, CDR2 FQNEAQ. The CDR3 spans 15 residues.

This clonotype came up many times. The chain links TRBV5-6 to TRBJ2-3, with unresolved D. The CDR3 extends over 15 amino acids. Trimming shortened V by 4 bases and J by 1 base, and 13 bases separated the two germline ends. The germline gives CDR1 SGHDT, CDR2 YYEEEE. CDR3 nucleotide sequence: TGTGCCAGCAGCCCCCTGGGGTGGGGCACAGATACGCAGTATTTT. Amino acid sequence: CASSPLGWGTDTQYF.

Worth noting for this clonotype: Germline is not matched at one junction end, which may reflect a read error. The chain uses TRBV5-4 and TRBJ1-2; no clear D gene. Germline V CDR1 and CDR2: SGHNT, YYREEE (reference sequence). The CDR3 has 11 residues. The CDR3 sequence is CASGANYGDTF. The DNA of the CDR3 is TGTGCCAGCGGTGCTAACTATGGCGACACCTTC.

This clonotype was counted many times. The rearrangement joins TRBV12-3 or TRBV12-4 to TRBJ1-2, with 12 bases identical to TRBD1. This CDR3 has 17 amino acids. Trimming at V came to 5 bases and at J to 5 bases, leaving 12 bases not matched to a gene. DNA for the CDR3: TGTGCCAGCAGTGGACTGGGACAGGGGGCAAGGCTGTATGGCTACACCTTC. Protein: CASSGLGQGARLYGYTF.

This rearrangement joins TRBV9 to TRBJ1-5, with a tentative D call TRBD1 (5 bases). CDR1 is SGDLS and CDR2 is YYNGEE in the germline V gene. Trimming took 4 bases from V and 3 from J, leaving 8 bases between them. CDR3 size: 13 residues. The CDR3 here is CASSRDYNQPQHF. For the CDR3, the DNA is TGTGCCAGCAGCAGGGACTACAATCAGCCCCAGCATTTT.

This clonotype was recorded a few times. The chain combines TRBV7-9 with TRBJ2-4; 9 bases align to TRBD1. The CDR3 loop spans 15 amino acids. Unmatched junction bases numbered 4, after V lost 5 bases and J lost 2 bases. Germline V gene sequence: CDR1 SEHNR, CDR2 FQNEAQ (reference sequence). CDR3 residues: CASSPTGGTKNIQYF. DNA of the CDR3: TGTGCCAGCAGCCCGACAGGGGGGACCAAAAACATTCAGTACTTC. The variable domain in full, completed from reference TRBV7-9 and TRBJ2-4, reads DTGVSQNPRHKITKRGQNVTFRCDPISEHNRLYWYRQTLGQGPEFLTYFQNEAQLEKSRLLSDRFSAERPKGSFSTLEIQRTEQGDSAMYLCASSPTGGTKNIQYFGAGTRLSVL.

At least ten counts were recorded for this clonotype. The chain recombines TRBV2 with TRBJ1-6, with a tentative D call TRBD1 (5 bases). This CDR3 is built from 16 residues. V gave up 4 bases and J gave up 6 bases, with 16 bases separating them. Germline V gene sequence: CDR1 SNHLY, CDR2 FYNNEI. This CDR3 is CASSAGWDLRNSPLHF. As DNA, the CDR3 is TGTGCCAGCAGTGCAGGGTGGGACCTCCGTAATTCACCCCTCCACTTT. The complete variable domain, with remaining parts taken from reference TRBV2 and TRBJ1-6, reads EPEVTQTPSHQVTQMGQEVILRCVPISNHLYFYWYRQILGQKVEFLVSFYNNEISEKSEIFDDQFSVERPDGSNFTLKIRSTKLEDSAMYFCASSAGWDLRNSPLHFGNGTRLTVT.

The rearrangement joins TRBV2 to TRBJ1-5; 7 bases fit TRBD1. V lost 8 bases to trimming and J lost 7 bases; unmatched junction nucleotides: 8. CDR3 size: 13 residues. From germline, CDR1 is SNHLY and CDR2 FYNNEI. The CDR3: CASERGREQPQHF. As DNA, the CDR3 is TGTGCCAGCGAGAGGGGGCGCGAACAGCCCCAGCATTTT.

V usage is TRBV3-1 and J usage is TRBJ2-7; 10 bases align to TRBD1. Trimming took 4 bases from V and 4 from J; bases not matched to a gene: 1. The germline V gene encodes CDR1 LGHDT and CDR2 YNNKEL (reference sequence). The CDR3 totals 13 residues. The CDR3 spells CASSPGQGYEQYF. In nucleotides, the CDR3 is TGTGCCAGCAGCCCGGGACAGGGGTACGAGCAGTACTTC.

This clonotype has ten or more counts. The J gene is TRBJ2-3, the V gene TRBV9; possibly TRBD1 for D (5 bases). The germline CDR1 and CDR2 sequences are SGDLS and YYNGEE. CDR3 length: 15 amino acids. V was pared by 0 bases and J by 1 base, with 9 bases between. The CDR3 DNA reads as TGTGCCAGCAGCGTAGAGCCAGGGCGCACAGATACGCAGTATTTT. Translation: CASSVEPGRTDTQYF.

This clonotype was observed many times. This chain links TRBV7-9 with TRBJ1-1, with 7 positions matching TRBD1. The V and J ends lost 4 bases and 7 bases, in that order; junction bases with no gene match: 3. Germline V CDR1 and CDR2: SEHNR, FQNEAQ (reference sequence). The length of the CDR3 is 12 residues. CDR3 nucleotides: TGTGCCAGCAGCTCCCGGACAGGTGAAGCTTTCTTT. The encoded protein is CASSSRTGEAFF.

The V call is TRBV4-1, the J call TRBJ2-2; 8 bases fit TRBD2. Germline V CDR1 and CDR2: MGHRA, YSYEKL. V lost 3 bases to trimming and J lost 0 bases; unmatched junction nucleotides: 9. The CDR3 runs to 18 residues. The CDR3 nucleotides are TGCGCCAGCAGCCACCTTAGCGGGGAGCACCCGAACACCGGGGAGCTGTTTTTT. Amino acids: CASSHLSGEHPNTGELFF.